The 24 T cell receptor beta chains given below trace back to one sample, sequenced in a study of T-cell memory formation after mild COVID-19. One entry per CDR3 protein, called by TCRdb with MiXCR from the 5' RACE reads. The repertoire includes hundreds of thousands of distinct CDR3 sequences, under 20% of them detected once, and 20% to 25% sits in the top ten. Sequenced sample: PBMCs or a T cell subset sorted from them (not recorded which). The receptors derive from a man in his late teens or twenties who had mild COVID-19 (a few samples of this study predate the infection). Cell type and time point are not known.

This clonotype was detected only a few times. The J gene is TRBJ1-1, the V gene TRBV4-1; the match to TRBD1 covers 7 bases. The CDR3 is 16 residues long. V lost 1 base, J lost 6 bases, and 11 bases stayed unmatched. Germline assignment: CDR1 MGHRA and CDR2 YSYEKL. Here the CDR3 reads CASSQGLKTGRAEAFF. DNA of the CDR3: TGCGCCAGCAGCCAAGGGCTTAAGACAGGGAGGGCTGAAGCTTTCTTT.

Many counts were recorded for this clonotype. J is TRBJ1-2 and V is TRBV20-1; 7 nucleotides match TRBD1. V shed 3 bases, J shed 5 bases, and the junction held 9 bases outside the gene matches. Germline lookup yields CDR1 DFQATT and CDR2 SNEGSKA (reference sequence). The CDR3 runs 14 residues. The CDR3 sequence is CSASHGVQGYGYTF. As DNA, the CDR3 is TGCAGTGCTAGTCATGGCGTACAGGGGTATGGCTACACCTTC.

The rearrangement uses TRBV20-1 and TRBJ2-3; 10 bases line up with TRBD2. Germline V gene sequence: CDR1 DFQATT, CDR2 SNEGSKA (reference sequence). J gave up 6 bases and V 3 bases, and 6 bases lay outside the gene matches. The CDR3 loop spans 14 amino acids. The CDR3 DNA reads as TGCAGTGCTAGGACGGGACTAGCGACCGATACGCAGTATTTT. Translated, it gives CSARTGLATDTQYF.

The chain carries TRBV9 and TRBJ1-5, with D unresolved. This CDR3 has 13 residues. V lost 0 bases, J lost 6 bases, and 7 bases lay in between. The germline gives CDR1 SGDLS, CDR2 YYNGEE. The CDR3 loop is CASSVDYTQPQHF. CDR3 sequence (DNA): TGTGCCAGCAGCGTAGATTATACTCAGCCCCAGCATTTT.

The chain is built from TRBV11-1 and TRBJ2-1; D is unclear. V was shortened by 4 bases and J by 3 bases, with 13 bases between the two germline ends. CDR3 length equals 15 residues. Germline loops: CDR1 SGHAT, CDR2 FQDESV (reference sequence). CDR3 coding DNA: TGTGCCAGCAGCTCAGATTGGGCGGACTACAATGAGCAGTTCTTC. This codes for CASSSDWADYNEQFF.

This clonotype was detected ten times or more. The V call is TRBV20-1, the J call TRBJ2-7, with 7 bases fitting TRBD1. The CDR3 is 15 residues long. CDR1 DFQATT and CDR2 SNEGSKA come from the germline V gene (reference sequence). The V segment lost 6 bases and the J segment 3 bases; nucleotides outside the gene matches: 14. CDR3 sequence: CSAQPGQLLLYEQYV. Written as DNA, the CDR3 is TGCAGTGCACAGCCGGGACAGCTCCTGCTCTACGAGCAGTACGTC.

Only a few counts were recorded for this clonotype. The CDR3 region has the DNA TGTGCCAGCAGTAGACCGGGACAGGGGGATGGCAATCAGCCCCAGCATTTT. Its translation: CASSRPGQGDGNQPQHF. The rearrangement joins TRBV6-6 to TRBJ1-5, with 11 bases fitting TRBD1. Unmatched junction bases numbered 8, after V lost 5 bases and J lost 2 bases. CDR1 is MNHNY, CDR2 SVGAGI, per germline (reference sequence). The CDR3 covers 17 residues.

The gene calls are TRBV3-1 and TRBJ2-1, with 8 bases lining up with TRBD1. The CDR3 runs 18 residues. In germline, CDR1 is LGHDT, CDR2 YNNKEL (reference sequence). V trimming: 1 base; J trimming: 2 bases; junction bases outside the gene matches: 10. CDR3 sequence: CASSQVLTGDPTYNEQFF. In DNA, the CDR3 is TGTGCCAGCAGCCAAGTCTTGACAGGGGACCCAACCTACAATGAGCAGTTCTTC.

This clonotype was seen a handful of times. For the CDR3, the DNA is TGTGCCTCTCACCGGGAAGTAACTGGAAACACCATATATTTT. As protein: CASHREVTGNTIYF. The rearrangement uses TRBV19 and TRBJ1-3; D is uncertain. Germline V CDR1 and CDR2: LNHDA, SQIVND (reference sequence). V lost 11 bases, J lost 2 bases, and 16 bases lay in between. The CDR3 runs to 14 residues.

In its sample, this clonotype was seen a few times. The chain uses TRBV6-5 and TRBJ2-3, with TRBD2 matching 8 bases. Germline trimming cut 0 bases from V and 7 bases from J; bases unmatched to any gene: 9. The length of the CDR3 is 16 residues. Germline CDR1 MNHEY, CDR2 SVGAGI. CDR3 nucleotide sequence: TGTGCCAGCAGTTACTCCCCAGCGGGGGATATGCATACGCAGTATTTT. Translation: CASSYSPAGDMHTQYF.

This clonotype was detected a few times. This chain links TRBV15 with TRBJ2-3; no reliable D call. The CDR3 sequence is 11 residues long. V lost 8 bases and J 6 bases, leaving 9 bases between the germline ends. Germline V gives CDR1 LNHNV, CDR2 YYDKDF (reference sequence). This CDR3 reads CATGKADTQYF. The CDR3 DNA reads as TGTGCCACCGGGAAGGCTGATACGCAGTATTTT.

Many counts were recorded for this clonotype. The V gene is TRBV12-5, the J gene TRBJ2-1; D is unclear. The CDR3 consists of 14 residues. Germline loops: CDR1 LGHNT, CDR2 FRNRAP. Trimming shortened V by 5 bases and J by 0 bases, and 8 bases separated the two germline ends. CDR3 sequence (DNA): TGTGCTAGTGGTCTAGAGAGCTCCTACAATGAGCAGTTCTTC. Its protein product is CASGLESSYNEQFF.

J is TRBJ2-1 and V is TRBV7-9; no clear D gene. V lost 5 bases and J lost 7, with 12 bases in between. Germline assignment: CDR1 SEHNR and CDR2 FQNEAQ (reference sequence). This CDR3 is built from 13 residues. CDR3: CASSGPIRNEQFF. The CDR3 nucleotides are TGTGCCAGCAGCGGACCCATCCGAAATGAGCAGTTCTTC.

The chain is built from TRBV4-3 and TRBJ1-1, with D possibly TRBD1 on 5 matching bases. Looked up from germline, CDR1 is LGHNA and CDR2 is YSLEER. The V end was cut by 0 bases, the J end by 3 bases, with 14 bases between. The CDR3 spans 16 residues. The CDR3 loop reads CASSQERGRVHTEAFF. CDR3 DNA: TGCGCCAGCAGCCAAGAGAGGGGCAGGGTTCACACTGAAGCTTTCTTT.

This clonotype was counted between two and nine times. V and J are TRBV12-3 or TRBV12-4 and TRBJ2-2, with 10 bases aligning to TRBD2. Trimming removed 4 bases from V and 5 bases from J; junction bases left unmatched: 7. This CDR3 has 16 residues. Written as DNA, the CDR3 is TGTGCCAGCAGTTGGCGTGCACTAGCGGGGACCGGGGAGCTGTTTTTT. This translates into CASSWRALAGTGELFF.

This chain connects TRBV21-1 to TRBJ2-4; the table names TRBD1, a call not compared with the DNA. TRBV21-1 is a known pseudogene. The CDR3 length is 17 residues. CDR3 region: CASSKNRSILAKNIQYF. In DNA form, the CDR3 reads TGTGCCAGCAGCAAAAACAGGTCCATCCTAGCCAAAAACATTCAGTACTTC.

This clonotype was detected only a few times. The chain is built from TRBV6-5 and TRBJ2-2; D unclear. The CDR3 covers 14 residues. Trimming took off 5 bases at V and 1 base at J, with 8 bases between the two ends. The germline V gene encodes CDR1 MNHEY and CDR2 SVGAGI. The CDR3 DNA is TGTGCCAGCAGTACTCCCGGGAACACCGGGGAGCTGTTTTTT. Amino acids: CASSTPGNTGELFF.

The chain carries TRBV12-3 or TRBV12-4 and TRBJ1-1, with D possibly TRBD1 on 5 matching bases. The CDR3 sequence is 14 residues long. V lost 5 bases and J lost 0, with 10 bases in between. CDR3 in amino acids: CASSTSGVNTEAFF. The CDR3 region has the DNA TGTGCCAGCAGTACCTCGGGGGTGAACACTGAAGCTTTCTTT.

A few counts support this clonotype. J is TRBJ1-2 and V is TRBV7-2; D unresolved. This CDR3 is 17 amino acids long. Trimming shortened V by 5 bases and J by 7 bases, and 26 bases separated the two germline ends. Germline V gene lookup returns CDR1 SGHTA and CDR2 FQGNSA. Here the CDR3 DNA reads TGTGCCAGCAGCCAAGAAAGGAGAGGGTTAGCGGGAAGTGGCTACACCTTC. As protein: CASSQERRGLAGSGYTF.

This clonotype came up a few times. The chain has TRBV10-3 and TRBJ2-2; D is possibly TRBD1 or TRBD2 (6 bases each). Germline CDR1 reads ENHRY; CDR2 reads SYGVKD. Trimming shortened V by 7 bases and J by 2 bases, and 11 bases separated the two germline ends. CDR3 length equals 14 residues. As DNA, the CDR3 is TGTGCCATCAACGGGGGCCTTAACACCGGGGAGCTGTTTTTT. Translating gives CAINGGLNTGELFF.

This clonotype was seen a few times. V usage is TRBV28 and J usage is TRBJ1-5, with TRBD1 matching over 8 bases. This CDR3 is built from 17 residues. V was pared by 4 bases and J by 0 bases, with 8 bases of the junction left unmatched. Per the germline V gene, CDR1 is MDHEN and CDR2 is SYDVKM. The CDR3 loop is CASSSRQGAYSNQPQHF. CDR3 nucleotide sequence: TGTGCCAGCAGTTCCCGCCAGGGGGCTTATAGCAATCAGCCCCAGCATTTT.

This clonotype was detected only a few times. The junction and the germline gene differ at one end; a read error may be behind it. The chain recombines TRBV5-1 with TRBJ1-2; 7 nucleotides align to TRBD1. The germline gives CDR1 SGHRS, CDR2 YFSETQ. The CDR3 has 11 amino acids. The CDR3 reads CASRDSRGYTF. The CDR3 nucleotides are TGCGCAAGCAGGGACAGTAGGGGCTACACCTTC.

The CDR3 reads CASSYSDKNSPLHF. The CDR3 coding sequence is TGTGCCAGCAGTTACTCCGACAAGAATTCACCCCTCCACTTT. The chain carries TRBV6-5 and TRBJ1-6; the D is unclear. Trimming shortened V by 0 bases and J by 7 bases, and 7 bases separated the two germline ends. The CDR3 extends over 14 amino acids. CDR1 and CDR2 from the germline V gene are MNHEY and SVGAGI.

The rearrangement uses TRBV6-5 and TRBJ2-5; TRBD1 aligns across 7 bases. J lost 1 base, V lost 0 bases, and 2 bases had no gene match. The CDR3 contains 15 residues. Germline V gene lookup returns CDR1 MNHEY and CDR2 SVGAGI. The CDR3 sequence: CASSYSGTAQETQYF. The CDR3, as DNA: TGTGCCAGCAGTTACTCCGGGACAGCCCAAGAGACCCAGTACTTC.